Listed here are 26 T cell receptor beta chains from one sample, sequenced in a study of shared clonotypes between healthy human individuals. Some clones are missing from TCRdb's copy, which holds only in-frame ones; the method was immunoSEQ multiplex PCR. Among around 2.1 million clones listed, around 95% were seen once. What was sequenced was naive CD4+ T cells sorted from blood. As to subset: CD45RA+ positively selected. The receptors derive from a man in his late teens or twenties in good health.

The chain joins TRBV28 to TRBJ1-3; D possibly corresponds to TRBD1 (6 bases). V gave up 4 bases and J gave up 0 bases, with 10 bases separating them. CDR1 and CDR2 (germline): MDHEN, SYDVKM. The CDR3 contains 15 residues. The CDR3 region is CASSSRGSSGNTIYF. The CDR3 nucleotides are TGTGCCAGCAGTTCGAGGGGGAGCTCTGGAAACACCATATATTTT.

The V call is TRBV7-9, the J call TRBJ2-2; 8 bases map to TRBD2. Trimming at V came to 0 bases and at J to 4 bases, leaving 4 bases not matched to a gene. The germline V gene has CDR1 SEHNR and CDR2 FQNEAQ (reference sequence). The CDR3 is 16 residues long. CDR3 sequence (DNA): TGTGCCAGCAGCTTAGCGCGAACTAGCGGCACCGGGGAGCTGTTTTTT. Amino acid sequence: CASSLARTSGTGELFF.

CDR3 DNA: TGTGCCAGCAGTTACGGGACCCCCAGCACAGATACGCAGTATTTT. Translated: CASSYGTPSTDTQYF. The chain recombines TRBV6-5 with TRBJ2-3; D is possibly TRBD1 or TRBD2 (5 bases each). CDR3 length equals 15 residues. CDR1 and CDR2 (germline): MNHEY, SVGAGI. V lost 2 bases and J 0 bases, leaving 9 bases between the germline ends.

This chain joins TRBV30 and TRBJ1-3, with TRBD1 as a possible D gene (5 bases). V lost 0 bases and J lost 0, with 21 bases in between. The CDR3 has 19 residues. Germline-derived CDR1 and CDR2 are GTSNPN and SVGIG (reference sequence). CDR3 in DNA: TGTGCCTGGAGTGTATATCGCGCCGTAGACAGACACTCTGGAAACACCATATATTTT. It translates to CAWSVYRAVDRHSGNTIYF.

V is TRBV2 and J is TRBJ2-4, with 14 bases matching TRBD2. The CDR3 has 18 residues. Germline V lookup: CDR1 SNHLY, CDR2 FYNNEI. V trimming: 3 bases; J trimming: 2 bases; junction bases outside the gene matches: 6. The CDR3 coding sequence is TGTGCCAGCAGTGAGGGACTAGCGGGAGTTGGGACCAAAAACATTCAGTACTTC. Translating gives CASSEGLAGVGTKNIQYF. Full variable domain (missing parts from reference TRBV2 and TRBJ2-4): EPEVTQTPSHQVTQMGQEVILRCVPISNHLYFYWYRQILGQKVEFLVSFYNNEISEKSEIFDDQFSVERPDGSNFTLKIRSTKLEDSAMYFCASSEGLAGVGTKNIQYFGAGTRLSVL.

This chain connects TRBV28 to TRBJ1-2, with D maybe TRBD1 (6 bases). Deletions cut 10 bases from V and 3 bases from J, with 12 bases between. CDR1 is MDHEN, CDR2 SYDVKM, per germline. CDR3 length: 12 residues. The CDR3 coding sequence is TGTGCCATCCGGACAGAAGACTATGGCTACACCTTC. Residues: CAIRTEDYGYTF.

The CDR3 protein is CASSQGRLAVWQFF. The CDR3 coding sequence is TGCGCCAGCAGCCAAGGGCGGCTAGCGGTATGGCAGTTCTTC. V and J are TRBV4-1 and TRBJ2-1; 7 bases are shared with TRBD2. The length of the CDR3 is 14 residues. Per germline, CDR1 MGHRA and CDR2 YSYEKL. V dropped 1 base and J dropped 12; count of bases not matched to a gene: 9.

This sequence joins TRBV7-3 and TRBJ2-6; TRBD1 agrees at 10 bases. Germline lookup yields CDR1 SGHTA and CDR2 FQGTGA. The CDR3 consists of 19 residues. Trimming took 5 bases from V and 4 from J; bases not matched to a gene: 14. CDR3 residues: CASSLHGMTGGEGANVLTF. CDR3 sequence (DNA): TGTGCCAGCAGCCTGCATGGAATGACAGGGGGCGAAGGGGCCAACGTCCTGACTTTC. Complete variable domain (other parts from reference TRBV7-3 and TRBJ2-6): GAGVSQTPSNKVTEKGKYVELRCDPISGHTALYWYRQSLGQGPEFLIYFQGTGAADDSGLPNDRFFAVRPEGSVSTLKIQRTERGDSAVYLCASSLHGMTGGEGANVLTFGAGSRLTVL.

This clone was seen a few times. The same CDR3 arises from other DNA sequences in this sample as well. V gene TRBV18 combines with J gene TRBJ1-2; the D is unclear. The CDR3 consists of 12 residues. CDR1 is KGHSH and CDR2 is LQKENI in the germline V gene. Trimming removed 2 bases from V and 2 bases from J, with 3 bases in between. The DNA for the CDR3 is TGTGCCAGCTCACCAGAAAACTATGGCTACACCTTC. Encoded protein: CASSPENYGYTF.

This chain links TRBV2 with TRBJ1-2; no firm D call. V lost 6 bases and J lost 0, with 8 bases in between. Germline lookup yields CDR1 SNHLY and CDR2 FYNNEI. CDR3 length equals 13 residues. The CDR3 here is CASRGGPNYGYTF. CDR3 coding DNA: TGTGCCAGCAGAGGAGGTCCTAACTATGGCTACACCTTC.

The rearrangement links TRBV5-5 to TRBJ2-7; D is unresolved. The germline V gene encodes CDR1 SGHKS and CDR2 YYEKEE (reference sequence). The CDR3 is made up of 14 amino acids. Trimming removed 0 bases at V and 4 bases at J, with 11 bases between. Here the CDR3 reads CASSLDSGSYEQYF. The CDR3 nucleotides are TGTGCCAGCAGCTTGGACAGTGGATCATACGAGCAGTACTTC.

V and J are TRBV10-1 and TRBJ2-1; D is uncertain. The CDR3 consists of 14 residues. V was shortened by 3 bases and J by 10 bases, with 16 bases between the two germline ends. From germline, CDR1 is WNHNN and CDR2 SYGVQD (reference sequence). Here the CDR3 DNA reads TGCGCCAGCAGTGACTCAATATCCGTGGTCGAGCAGTTCTTC. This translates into CASSDSISVVEQFF.

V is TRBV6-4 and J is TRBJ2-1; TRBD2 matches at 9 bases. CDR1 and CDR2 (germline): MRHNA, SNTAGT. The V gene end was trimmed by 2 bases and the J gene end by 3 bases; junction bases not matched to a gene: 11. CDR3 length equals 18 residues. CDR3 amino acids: CASSDPELAGDSYNEQFF. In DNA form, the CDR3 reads TGTGCCAGCAGTGACCCCGAATTAGCGGGAGATAGCTACAATGAGCAGTTCTTC.

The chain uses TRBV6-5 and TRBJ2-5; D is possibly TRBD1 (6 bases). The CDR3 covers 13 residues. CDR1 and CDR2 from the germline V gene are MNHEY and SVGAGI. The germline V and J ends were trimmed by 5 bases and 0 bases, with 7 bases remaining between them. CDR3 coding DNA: TGTGCCAGCAGTAACAGGGACCAAGAGACCCAGTACTTC. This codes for CASSNRDQETQYF.

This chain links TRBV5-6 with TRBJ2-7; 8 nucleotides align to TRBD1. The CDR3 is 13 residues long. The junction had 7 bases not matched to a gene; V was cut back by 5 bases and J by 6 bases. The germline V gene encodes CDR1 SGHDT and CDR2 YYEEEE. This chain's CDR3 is CASRPDRVGEQYF. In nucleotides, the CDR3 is TGTGCCAGCAGACCGGACAGGGTCGGCGAGCAGTACTTC.

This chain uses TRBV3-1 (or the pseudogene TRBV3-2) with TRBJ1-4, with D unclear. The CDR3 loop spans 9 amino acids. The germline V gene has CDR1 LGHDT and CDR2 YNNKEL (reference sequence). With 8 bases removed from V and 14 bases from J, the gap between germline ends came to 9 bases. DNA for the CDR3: TGTGCCAGCGTGGCGCAGCTGTTTTTT. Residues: CASVAQLFF.

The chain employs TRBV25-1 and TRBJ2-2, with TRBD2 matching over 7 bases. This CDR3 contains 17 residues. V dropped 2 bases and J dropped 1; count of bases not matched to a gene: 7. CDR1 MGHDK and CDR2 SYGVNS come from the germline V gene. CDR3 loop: CASSERREGGNTGELFF. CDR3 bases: TGTGCCAGCAGTGAAAGGAGGGAGGGTGGGAACACCGGGGAGCTGTTTTTT.

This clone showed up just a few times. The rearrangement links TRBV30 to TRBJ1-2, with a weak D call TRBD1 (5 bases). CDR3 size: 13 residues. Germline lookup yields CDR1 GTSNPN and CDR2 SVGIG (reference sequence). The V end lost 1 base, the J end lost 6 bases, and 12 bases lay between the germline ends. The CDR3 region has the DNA TGTGCCTGGAGTGGCTCGAGGGACGATGGCTACACCTTC. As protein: CAWSGSRDDGYTF.

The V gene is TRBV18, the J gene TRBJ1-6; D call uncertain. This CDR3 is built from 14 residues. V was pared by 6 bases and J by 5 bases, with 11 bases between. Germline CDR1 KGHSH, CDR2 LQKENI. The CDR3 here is CASSGGSDNSPLHF. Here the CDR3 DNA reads TGTGCCAGCTCGGGAGGGAGTGATAATTCACCCCTCCACTTT.

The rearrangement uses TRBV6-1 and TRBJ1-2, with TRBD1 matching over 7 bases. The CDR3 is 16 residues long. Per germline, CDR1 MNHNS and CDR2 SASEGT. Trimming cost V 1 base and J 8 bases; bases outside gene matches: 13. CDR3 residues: CASSEEGTALPGGYTF. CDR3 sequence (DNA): TGTGCCAGCAGTGAAGAGGGGACAGCTTTGCCAGGCGGCTACACCTTC.

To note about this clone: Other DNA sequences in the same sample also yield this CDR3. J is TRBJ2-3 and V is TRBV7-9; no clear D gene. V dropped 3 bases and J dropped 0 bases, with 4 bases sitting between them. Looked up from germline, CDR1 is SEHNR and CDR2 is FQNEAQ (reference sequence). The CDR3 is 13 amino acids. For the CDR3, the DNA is TGTGCCAGCAGCTTCCAGAGCACAGATACGCAGTATTTT. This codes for CASSFQSTDTQYF.

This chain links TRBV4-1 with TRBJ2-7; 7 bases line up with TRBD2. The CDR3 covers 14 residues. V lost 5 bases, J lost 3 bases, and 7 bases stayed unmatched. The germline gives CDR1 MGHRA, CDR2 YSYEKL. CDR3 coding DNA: TGCGCCAGCAGCAAGTCTGGGGGGGACTACGAGCAGTACTTC. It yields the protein CASSKSGGDYEQYF.

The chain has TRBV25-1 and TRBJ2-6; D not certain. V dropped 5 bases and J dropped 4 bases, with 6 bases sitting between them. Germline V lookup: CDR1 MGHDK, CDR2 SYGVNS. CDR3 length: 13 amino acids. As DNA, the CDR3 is TGTGCCAGCAGTATGGGGGGGGCCAACGTCCTGACTTTC. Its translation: CASSMGGANVLTF. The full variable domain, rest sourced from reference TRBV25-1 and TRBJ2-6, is EADIYQTPRYLVIGTGKKITLECSQTMGHDKMYWYQQDPGMELHLIHYSYGVNSTEKGDLSSESTVSRIRTEHFPLTLESARPSHTSQYLCASSMGGANVLTFGAGSRLTVL.

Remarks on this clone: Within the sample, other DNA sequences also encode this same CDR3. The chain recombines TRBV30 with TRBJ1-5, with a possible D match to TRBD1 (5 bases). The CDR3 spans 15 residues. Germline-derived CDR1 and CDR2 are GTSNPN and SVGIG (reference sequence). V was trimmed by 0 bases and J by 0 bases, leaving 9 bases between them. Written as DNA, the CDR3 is TGTGCCTGGAGTGTTGCGAGGGGTAGCAATCAGCCCCAGCATTTT. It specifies CAWSVARGSNQPQHF.

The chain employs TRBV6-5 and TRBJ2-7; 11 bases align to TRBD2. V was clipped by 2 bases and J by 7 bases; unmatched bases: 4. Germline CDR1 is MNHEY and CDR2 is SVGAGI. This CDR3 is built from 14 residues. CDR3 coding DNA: TGTGCCAGCAGTTACACTAGCGGGAGTTGGGAGCAGTACTTC. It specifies CASSYTSGSWEQYF.

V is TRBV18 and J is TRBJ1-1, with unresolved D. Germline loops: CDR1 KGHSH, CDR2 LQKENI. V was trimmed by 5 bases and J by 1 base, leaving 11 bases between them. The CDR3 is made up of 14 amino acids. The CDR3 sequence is CASSFSGENTEAFF. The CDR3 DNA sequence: TGTGCCAGCTCATTCTCGGGCGAGAACACTGAAGCTTTCTTT.